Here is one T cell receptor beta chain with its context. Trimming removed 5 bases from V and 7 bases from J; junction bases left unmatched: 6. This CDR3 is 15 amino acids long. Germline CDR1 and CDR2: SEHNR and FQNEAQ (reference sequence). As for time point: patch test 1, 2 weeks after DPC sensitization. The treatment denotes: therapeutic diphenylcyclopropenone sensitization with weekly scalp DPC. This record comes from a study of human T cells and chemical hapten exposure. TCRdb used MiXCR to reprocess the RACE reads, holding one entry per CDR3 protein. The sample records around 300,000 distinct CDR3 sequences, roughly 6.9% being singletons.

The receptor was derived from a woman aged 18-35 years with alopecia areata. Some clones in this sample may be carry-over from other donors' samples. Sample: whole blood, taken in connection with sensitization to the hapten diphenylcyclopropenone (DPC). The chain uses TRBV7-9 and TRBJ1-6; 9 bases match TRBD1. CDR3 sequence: CASSPRTGENSPLHF. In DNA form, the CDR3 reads TGTGCCAGCAGCCCCCGGACAGGGGAGAATTCACCCCTCCACTTT.